A single sample is the source of the 32 T cell receptor beta chains below, sequenced in a study of T cells in Graves' hyperthyroidism and ophthalmopathy. RNA transcripts provided the source from which TCR beta CDR3 regions were amplified. With the HTBI primer set, the TCR CDR3 went through a first round of RT-PCR. TCRdb reanalysed the multiplex PCR reads using MiXCR and keeps one entry per CDR3 protein. This sample has roughly 300,000 distinct CDR3 sequences; about 15% occur once, and the top ten carry 20% to 25%. Material: blood. The origin of the receptors is a woman between 25 and 40 years old with Graves' hyperthyroidism.

This clonotype was found a few times. V usage is TRBV6-4 and J usage is TRBJ1-5; a possible D gene is TRBD1 (5 bases). The V and J ends lost 5 bases and 6 bases respectively, with 20 bases between them. Germline V gene sequence: CDR1 MRHNA, CDR2 SNTAGT. The CDR3 is 16 amino acids. The CDR3: CASSYRTPRDSQPQHF. CDR3 sequence (DNA): TGTGCCAGCAGTTACCGTACTCCTCGAGACAGTCAGCCCCAGCATTTT.

This clonotype appeared a few times. The chain carries TRBV30 and TRBJ2-1; no reliable D call. The ends were cut back, 7 bases at V and 0 bases at J, with 10 bases in the middle. CDR1 and CDR2 from the germline V gene are GTSNPN and SVGIG (reference sequence). The CDR3 totals 13 residues. CDR3 coding DNA: TGTGCCTTGGCCGGCGACTCCTACAATGAGCAGTTCTTC. This translates into CALAGDSYNEQFF. The full variable domain, its missing parts supplied by reference TRBV30 and TRBJ2-1, is SQTIHQWPATLVQPVGSPLSLECTVEGTSNPNLYWYRQAAGRGLQLLFYSVGIGQISSEVPQNLSASRPQDRQFILSSKKLLLSDSGFYLCALAGDSYNEQFFGPGTRLTVL.

Many counts were recorded for this clonotype. The CDR3 nucleotides read TGCAGTGCTAGAGATCCGGGACAGATCTATGGCTACACCTTC. Encoded protein: CSARDPGQIYGYTF. The chain combines TRBV20-1 with TRBJ1-2, with 7 bases matching TRBD1. This CDR3 has 14 amino acids. Germline-derived CDR1 and CDR2 are DFQATT and SNEGSKA (reference sequence). The ends lost 0 bases at V and 4 bases at J; junction bases unmatched: 5.

The chain employs TRBV5-4 and TRBJ2-1; the D gene could be TRBD1 or TRBD2 (5 bases each). Trimming pared 1 base from V and 4 bases from J, leaving 9 bases between. The germline CDR1 and CDR2 sequences are SGHNT and YYREEE (reference sequence). The length of the CDR3 is 14 residues. Written as DNA, the CDR3 is TGTGCCAGCAGCTTGTTCGGGACGTACAATGAGCAGTTCTTC. Translating gives CASSLFGTYNEQFF.

This clonotype was observed a handful of times. One base away lies a much larger clone, so this may be a sequencing read error. The CDR3 sequence is CASSRIGTDAFF. CDR3 in DNA: TGTGCCAGCAGTCGAATAGGCACTGACGCTTTCTTT. The rearrangement links TRBV12-3 or TRBV12-4 to TRBJ1-1; D call uncertain. This CDR3 region has 12 residues.

This clonotype was seen more than once but under ten times. This chain uses TRBV6-5 with TRBJ2-1; 8 nucleotides match TRBD1. The CDR3 has 15 residues. With V trimmed by 2 bases and J by 4 bases, 4 bases remained unmatched. CDR1 is MNHEY, CDR2 SVGAGI, per germline. The CDR3 sequence is CASSYGTGEYNEQFF. The CDR3 DNA reads TGTGCCAGCAGTTACGGGACAGGAGAATACAATGAGCAGTTCTTC.

In its sample, this clonotype was seen many times. The chain is built from TRBV5-6 and TRBJ2-3, with TRBD2 identical over 7 bases. Germline CDR1 SGHDT, CDR2 YYEEEE. CDR3 length equals 13 residues. Trimming removed 4 bases from V and 1 base from J; junction bases left unmatched: 0. The CDR3 here is CASSGLGTDTQYF. CDR3 DNA: TGTGCCAGCAGCGGACTAGGCACAGATACGCAGTATTTT.

The chain couples TRBV7-9 to TRBJ2-2, with D possibly matching TRBD2 (6 bases). Germline V gene lookup returns CDR1 SEHNR and CDR2 FQNEAQ (reference sequence). This CDR3 comprises 18 residues. Between the trimmed V and J ends, which lost 5 bases and 4 bases, there was a span of 23 bases. CDR3 residues: CASSPLVRSGAVTGELFF. The CDR3 nucleotides read TGTGCCAGCAGCCCCCTTGTGCGGTCGGGAGCGGTCACCGGGGAGCTGTTTTTT.

The chain uses TRBV11-2 and TRBJ1-6, with TRBD1 identical over 7 bases. The CDR3 has 16 residues. The V segment lost 4 bases and the J segment 7 bases; nucleotides outside the gene matches: 10. Germline CDR1 and CDR2: SGHAT and FQNNGV. CDR3 sequence reads: CASSSGRGQPNSPLHF. CDR3 in DNA: TGTGCCAGCAGCTCAGGGAGGGGACAGCCCAATTCACCCCTCCACTTT.

A word on this clonotype: An end of the junction differs from the germline gene, which may be a read error. The rearrangement links TRBV11-2 to TRBJ2-3; 8 nucleotides agree with TRBD2. CDR1 SGHAT and CDR2 FQNNGV come from the germline V gene. The CDR3 is made up of 16 amino acids. CDR3 coding DNA: TGTGCCAGCAGCCAGAGTCACAGGACTAGCACAGGTACGCAGGATTTT. This gives the protein CASSQSHRTSTGTQDF.

This clonotype occurred many times. The V gene is TRBV6-1, the J gene TRBJ2-7; 7 bases match TRBD1. CDR1 is MNHNS, CDR2 SASEGT, per germline. V lost 5 bases to trimming and J lost 3 bases; unmatched junction nucleotides: 10. The CDR3 contains 15 residues. The CDR3 nucleotides are TGTGCCAGCAGTCAATCCGGGACAGCTGACTACGAGCAGTACTTC. This gives the protein CASSQSGTADYEQYF.

This clonotype was seen ten or more times. The chain carries TRBV6-1 and TRBJ2-3, with D uncertain. This CDR3 comprises 14 residues. The V end lost 3 bases, the J end lost 4 bases, and 11 bases lay between the germline ends. CDR1 is MNHNS and CDR2 is SASEGT in the germline V gene. In nucleotides, the CDR3 is TGTGCCAGCAGTGATAGAATAGGTCCAGATACGCAGTATTTT. Translating gives CASSDRIGPDTQYF.

In this sample, this clonotype turned up a few times. The chain carries TRBV18 and TRBJ1-5; D possibly corresponds to TRBD1 (5 bases). Germline CDR1 is KGHSH and CDR2 is LQKENI. Trimming shortened V by 4 bases and J by 2 bases, and 12 bases separated the two germline ends. The CDR3 has 15 residues. This chain's CDR3 is CASSLTGDRNQPQHF. DNA of the CDR3: TGTGCCAGCTCACTAACCGGGGACCGCAATCAGCCCCAGCATTTT.

The V gene is TRBV30, the J gene TRBJ2-7; 7 bases map to TRBD1. This CDR3 spans 13 amino acids. Per the germline V gene, CDR1 is GTSNPN and CDR2 is SVGIG (reference sequence). Trimming at V came to 7 bases and at J to 1 base, leaving 7 bases not matched to a gene. The CDR3 coding sequence is TGTGCCTCAGACACAGGGGAATCCTACGAGCAGTACTTC. The encoded protein is CASDTGESYEQYF. Looking up the rest from reference TRBV30 and TRBJ2-7 gives the full variable domain: SQTIHQWPATLVQPVGSPLSLECTVEGTSNPNLYWYRQAAGRGLQLLFYSVGIGQISSEVPQNLSASRPQDRQFILSSKKLLLSDSGFYLCASDTGESYEQYFGPGTRLTVT.

In its sample, this clonotype was seen a few times. This chain links TRBV30 with TRBJ1-1; D gene ambiguous. CDR1 is GTSNPN and CDR2 is SVGIG in the germline V gene (reference sequence). CDR3 length equals 11 residues. V was cut by 3 bases and J by 8 bases, with 10 bases left in between. CDR3 region: CAWRSVGEAFF. As DNA, the CDR3 is TGTGCCTGGAGGTCTGTCGGGGAAGCTTTCTTT.

This clonotype was observed at least ten times. The V gene is TRBV11-2, the J gene TRBJ1-1; D uncertain. The germline V gene has CDR1 SGHAT and CDR2 FQNNGV. V lost 6 bases and J lost 2, with 7 bases in between. The CDR3 covers 12 residues. The CDR3 region is CASSPGNTEAFF. CDR3 sequence (DNA): TGTGCCAGCAGTCCAGGCAACACTGAAGCTTTCTTT.

J is TRBJ2-5 and V is TRBV27; tentatively, D is TRBD1 or TRBD2 (5 bases each). V was trimmed by 5 bases and J by 4 bases, leaving 17 bases between them. The CDR3 consists of 15 residues. CDR1 and CDR2 (germline): MNHEY, SMNVEV (reference sequence). The CDR3 region has the DNA TGTGCCAGCAGTCCGACCCGGGGCCTGGGAGAGACCCAGTACTTC. It codes for CASSPTRGLGETQYF.

The rearrangement links TRBV6-7 to TRBJ2-7; 8 bases are shared with TRBD1. TRBV6-7 is given ORF status, its function remaining uncertain. Unmatched junction bases numbered 23, after V lost 6 bases and J lost 1 base. This CDR3 has 20 amino acids. The CDR3 protein is CASSYLPFDRGPETSYEQYF. CDR3 coding DNA: TGTGCCAGCAGCTACCTCCCCTTCGACAGGGGACCGGAGACATCCTACGAGCAGTACTTC.

This clonotype turned up a few times. V is TRBV28 and J is TRBJ1-5; 7 positions match TRBD1. The V and J ends lost 7 bases and 6 bases, in that order; junction bases with no gene match: 12. This CDR3 is built from 15 residues. Per the germline V gene, CDR1 is MDHEN and CDR2 is SYDVKM. The CDR3 spells CASNPGTDDIQPQHF. The CDR3 DNA sequence: TGTGCCAGCAATCCCGGGACAGATGACATTCAGCCCCAGCATTTT.

The chain employs TRBV9 and TRBJ2-7, with 8 nucleotides matching TRBD1. The CDR3 contains 14 residues. V dropped 3 bases and J dropped 5; count of bases not matched to a gene: 7. CDR1 is SGDLS and CDR2 is YYNGEE in the germline V gene. The CDR3 protein is CASSAQGARDEQYF. The CDR3 nucleotides are TGTGCCAGCAGCGCCCAGGGGGCGCGAGACGAGCAGTACTTC.

A word on this clonotype: Germline is not matched at one junction end, which may reflect a read error. The V and J genes are TRBV4-3 and TRBJ2-3; tentative D call: TRBD1 (5 bases). The CDR3 consists of 16 residues. Germline assignment: CDR1 LGHNA and CDR2 YSLEER. The DNA for the CDR3 is TGCGCCAGCAGCAAAGATAATGGACAAGCCACAGATACGCAGTATTTT. Translated: CASSKDNGQATDTQYF.

This clonotype was recorded at least ten times. The CDR3: CASSLSWVANEKLFF. DNA of the CDR3: TGTGCCAGCAGCTTGAGCTGGGTGGCTAATGAAAAACTGTTTTTT. The V call is TRBV7-2, the J call TRBJ1-4; no clear D. There are 15 residues in the CDR3. The V end lost 3 bases, the J end lost 3 bases, and 11 bases lay between the germline ends. Germline lookup yields CDR1 SGHTA and CDR2 FQGNSA. The full variable domain, rest sourced from reference TRBV7-2 and TRBJ1-4, is GAGVSQSPSNKVTEKGKDVELRCDPISGHTALYWYRQSLGQGLEFLIYFQGNSAPDKSGLPSDRFSAERTGGSVSTLTIQRTQQEDSAVYLCASSLSWVANEKLFFGSGTQLSVL.

The genes are TRBV20-1 and TRBJ1-5; D remains ambiguous. Trimming took off 7 bases at V and 3 bases at J, with 13 bases between the two ends. The CDR3 totals 13 residues. CDR1 is DFQATT and CDR2 is SNEGSKA in the germline V gene (reference sequence). CDR3 sequence reads: CSVVATTNQPQHF. In DNA, the CDR3 is TGCAGTGTGGTGGCGACTACCAATCAGCCCCAGCATTTT.

The V and J genes are TRBV15 and TRBJ1-1; maybe TRBD1 (6 bases). In germline, CDR1 is LNHNV, CDR2 YYDKDF (reference sequence). Trimming removed 5 bases at V and 0 bases at J, with 13 bases between. This CDR3 comprises 15 residues. For the CDR3, the DNA is TGTGCCACCAGCGGACGGGGGGGCATGAACACTGAAGCTTTCTTT. Amino acid sequence: CATSGRGGMNTEAFF.

The sample holds a few counts of this clonotype. The chain uses TRBV6-2 or TRBV6-3 and TRBJ2-1; weak D call: TRBD2 (6 bases). V gave up 6 bases and J gave up 0 bases, with 9 bases separating them. This CDR3 has 14 residues. Germline loops: CDR1 MNHEY, CDR2 SVGEGT. The CDR3 nucleotides are TGTGCCAGCAGCGCGGGGAGCTCCTACAATGAGCAGTTCTTC. As protein: CASSAGSSYNEQFF.

This clonotype was recorded a few times. The chain carries TRBV5-1 and TRBJ2-7, with D hard to call. V was cut by 0 bases and J by 6 bases, with 13 bases left in between. There are 14 residues in the CDR3. Germline V gene data show CDR1 as SGHRS and CDR2 as YFSETQ. The DNA of the CDR3 is TGCGCCAGCAGCTTGGTTGGGGTGGCCTCCGAGCAGTACTTC. Translating gives CASSLVGVASEQYF.

This clonotype was seen at least ten times. The rearrangement uses TRBV12-3 or TRBV12-4 and TRBJ1-2, with TRBD1 as a possible D gene (5 bases). V lost 6 bases, J lost 1 base, and 9 bases lay in between. The CDR3 has 13 amino acids. CDR3 sequence reads: CASRGTVNYGYTF. The CDR3 bases are TGTGCCAGCAGGGGGACCGTTAACTATGGCTACACCTTC.

The chain uses TRBV20-1 and TRBJ2-3; D uncertain. Germline lookup yields CDR1 DFQATT and CDR2 SNEGSKA (reference sequence). Between the trimmed V and J ends, which lost 6 bases and 0 bases, there was a span of 13 bases. The CDR3 runs to 14 residues. For the CDR3, the DNA is TGCAGTGCCCAGTACAGATCAAGCACAGATACGCAGTATTTT. It encodes CSAQYRSSTDTQYF.

This rearrangement joins TRBV11-3 to TRBJ2-2; no clear D gene. Per the germline V gene, CDR1 is SGHNT and CDR2 is YENEEA. The CDR3 covers 16 residues. V was shortened by 1 base and J by 3 bases, with 12 bases between the two germline ends. CDR3 nucleotides: TGTGCCAGCAGCTTAGTTGGGTTCAGTGACACCGGGGAGCTGTTTTTT. It encodes CASSLVGFSDTGELFF.

This clonotype was seen at least ten times. This chain connects TRBV7-9 to TRBJ2-1, with 10 bases identical to TRBD2. Germline CDR1 and CDR2: SEHNR and FQNEAQ (reference sequence). Trimming at V came to 1 base and at J to 5 bases, leaving 5 bases not matched to a gene. The CDR3 length is 16 residues. Here the CDR3 reads CASSLELAGKDNEQFF. In nucleotides, the CDR3 is TGTGCCAGCAGCTTAGAACTAGCGGGAAAGGACAATGAGCAGTTCTTC.

J is TRBJ1-5 and V is TRBV12-3 or TRBV12-4; perhaps TRBD1 as D (6 bases). Between the trimmed V and J ends, which lost 6 bases and 1 base, there was a span of 13 bases. The CDR3 runs 15 residues. CDR3 coding DNA: TGTGCCAGCAGCCCCACAGGGAGCAGCAATCAGCCCCAGCATTTT. Its protein is CASSPTGSSNQPQHF.

In regard to this clonotype: With a much larger clone just one base away, this may be a read error. CDR3 amino acids: CASSHGGSNQPQHF. The CDR3 DNA follows: TGTGCCAGCAGCCACGGGGGTAGCAATCAGCCCCAGCATTTT. The chain combines TRBV6-1 with TRBJ1-5; a possible D gene is TRBD1 (5 bases). Germline V lookup: CDR1 MNHNS, CDR2 SASEGT. V shed 6 bases and J shed 0 bases, with 9 bases lying between them. The CDR3 spans 14 residues.